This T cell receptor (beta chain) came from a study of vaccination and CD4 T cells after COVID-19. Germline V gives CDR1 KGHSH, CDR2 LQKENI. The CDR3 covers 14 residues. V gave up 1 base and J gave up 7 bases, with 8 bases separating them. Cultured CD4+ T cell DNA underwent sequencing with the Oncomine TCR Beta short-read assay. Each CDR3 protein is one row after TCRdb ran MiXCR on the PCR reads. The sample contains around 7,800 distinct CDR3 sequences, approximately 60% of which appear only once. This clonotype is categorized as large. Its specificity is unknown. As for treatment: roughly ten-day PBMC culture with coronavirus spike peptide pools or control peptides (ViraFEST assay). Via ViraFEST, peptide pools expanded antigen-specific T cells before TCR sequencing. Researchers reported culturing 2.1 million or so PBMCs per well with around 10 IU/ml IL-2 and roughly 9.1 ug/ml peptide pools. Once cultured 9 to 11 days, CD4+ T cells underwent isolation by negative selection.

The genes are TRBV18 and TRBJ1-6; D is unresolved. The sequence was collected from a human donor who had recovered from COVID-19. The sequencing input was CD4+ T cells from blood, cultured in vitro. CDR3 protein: CASSPLTGNSPLHF. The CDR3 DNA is TGTGCCAGCTCACCACTGACTGGAAATTCACCCCTCCACTTT.